The sample holds a few counts of the clone carrying this T cell receptor (beta chain). Its specificity is unknown. This sample was included in a study of radiotherapy plus CTLA-4 blockade in lung cancer. As for the study in general: 15% to 20% of patients responded objectively, and approximately 31% achieved disease control. Regarding the study as a whole: TCR clones of tumor origin grew in blood after radiotherapy plus ipilimumab. Dynamics of early blood T cell clones, together with interferon-beta, were reportedly the best predictors of response.

The assay was immunoSEQ multiplex PCR, and TCRdb's table has in-frame clones only and misses some. This table has 90,000 to 100,000 clones, 65% to 85% appearing once. Receiving focal radiation plus CTLA-4 blockade with ipilimumab were patients who had chemo-refractory metastatic non-small-cell lung cancer. Germline V CDR1 and CDR2: SGHVS, FQNEAQ. The germline V and J ends were trimmed by 1 base and 5 bases, with 15 bases remaining between them. The CDR3 spans 16 residues. The gene calls are TRBV7-8 and TRBJ1-5; TRBD1 is a possible D gene (6 bases). The material was peripheral blood, obtained from a patient treated with radiotherapy plus ipilimumab. The clonotype comes from a human donor with non-small cell lung cancer who had a partial response to radiotherapy plus ipilimumab. Some clones in this sample may be carry-over from other donors' samples. The CDR3 region has the DNA TGTGCCAGCAGCTTAGTAGGGGGTGAGGCGGATCAGCCCCAGCATTTT. This sequence encodes CASSLVGGEADQPQHF.